These 22 T cell receptor beta chains were sequenced from one sample in a study of shared clonotypes between healthy human individuals. Sequenced by immunoSEQ multiplex PCR; TCRdb stores in-frame clones only, minus some. The sample yields fewer than 600,000 clones, about 74% seen once. The material sequenced was PBMCs. The receptors derive from a woman aged 40 to 50 in good health. Some clones in this sample may be carry-over from other donors' samples.

This clone was observed a handful of times. This chain connects TRBV30 to TRBJ2-7, with no clear D. The CDR3 runs to 14 residues. V was shortened by 4 bases and J by 4 bases, with 17 bases between the two germline ends. Germline-derived CDR1 and CDR2 are GTSNPN and SVGIG (reference sequence). CDR3 in amino acids: CAWKWTTLTYEQYF. Here the CDR3 DNA reads TGTGCCTGGAAATGGACCACTTTGACGTACGAGCAGTACTTC. Filled out from reference TRBV30 and TRBJ2-7, the complete variable domain reads SQTIHQWPATLVQPVGSPLSLECTVEGTSNPNLYWYRQAAGRGLQLLFYSVGIGQISSEVPQNLSASRPQDRQFILSSKKLLLSDSGFYLCAWKWTTLTYEQYFGPGTRLTVT.

In regard to this clone: A far larger clone is one nucleotide away, so this likely arose from a read error. This specimen includes other DNA sequences encoding the same CDR3. The chain employs TRBV5-1 and TRBJ2-5; D not resolved. Germline loops: CDR1 SGHRS, CDR2 YFSETQ. The CDR3 is 12 residues long. This chain's CDR3 is CASSFDSFTQYF. In DNA form, the CDR3 reads TGCGCCAGCAGCTTTGACTCCTTTACCCAATACTTC.

This clone was picked up a small number of times. This probably arose from a read error, given a far larger clone one base away. In the same sample, other DNA sequences code for this CDR3. The rearrangement joins TRBV7-7 to TRBJ2-5; D uncertain. The V end lost 5 bases, the J end lost 5 bases, and 12 bases lay between the germline ends. The CDR3 totals 13 residues. Germline V gene sequence: CDR1 SSHAT, CDR2 FNYEAQ (reference sequence). The CDR3 loop is CASSPTVQETQYF. The CDR3 DNA reads as TGTGCCAGCAGCCCAACGGTTCAGGAGACCCAGTACTTC.

The CDR3 protein is CAWSAGGSTGELFF. The CDR3 DNA sequence: TGTGCCTGGAGTGCAGGGGGAAGCACCGGGGAGCTGTTTTTT. The chain links TRBV30 to TRBJ2-2; 7 nucleotides align to TRBD1. The junction had 3 bases not matched to a gene; V was cut back by 1 base and J by 4 bases. CDR3 length equals 14 residues. CDR1 and CDR2 from the germline V gene are GTSNPN and SVGIG (reference sequence). The full variable domain, in which reference TRBV30 and TRBJ2-2 provide the parts outside the CDR3, is SQTIHQWPATLVQPVGSPLSLECTVEGTSNPNLYWYRQAAGRGLQLLFYSVGIGQISSEVPQNLSASRPQDRQFILSSKKLLLSDSGFYLCAWSAGGSTGELFFGEGSRLTVL.

The chain recombines TRBV7-8 with TRBJ2-1; 9 nucleotides line up with TRBD2. With V trimmed by 3 bases and J by 6 bases, 3 bases remained unmatched. Germline lookup yields CDR1 SGHVS and CDR2 FQNEAQ. This CDR3 is 14 amino acids long. The CDR3 bases are TGTGCCAGCAGCTTGGCGGGAGGGAGCAATGAGCAGTTCTTC. The encoded protein is CASSLAGGSNEQFF. Variable domain in full (rest from reference TRBV7-8 and TRBJ2-1): GAGVSQSPRYKVAKRGQDVALRCDPISGHVSLFWYQQALGQGPEFLTYFQNEAQLDKSGLPSDRFFAERPEGSVSTLKIQRTQQEDSAVYLCASSLAGGSNEQFFGPGTRLTVL.

The genes are TRBV7-2 and TRBJ1-2; unclear D gene. Looked up from germline, CDR1 is SGHTA and CDR2 is FQGNSA. Trimming left V 5 bases short and J 5 bases short, with 21 bases between. The CDR3 is 16 residues long. In nucleotides, the CDR3 is TGTGCCAGCAGCCCCGACGGGCTGGTTGTTCCATATGGCTACACCTTC. This encodes CASSPDGLVVPYGYTF.

The gene calls are TRBV7-3 and TRBJ1-1; D remains unclear. CDR1 and CDR2 from the germline V gene are SGHTA and FQGTGA. There are 14 residues in the CDR3. V was pared by 6 bases and J by 0 bases, with 11 bases between. The CDR3 DNA reads as TGTGCCAGCAGTTCGGCAGGACTGAACACTGAAGCTTTCTTT. Its protein is CASSSAGLNTEAFF. Full variable domain (rest looked up from reference TRBV7-3 and TRBJ1-1): GAGVSQTPSNKVTEKGKYVELRCDPISGHTALYWYRQSLGQGPEFLIYFQGTGAADDSGLPNDRFFAVRPEGSVSTLKIQRTERGDSAVYLCASSSAGLNTEAFFGQGTRLTVV.

In nucleotides, the CDR3 is TGTGCCTGGAGCTATGGGGGGGCTGAAGCTTTCTTT. It is translated as CAWSYGGAEAFF. The chain has TRBV30 and TRBJ1-1; tentatively, D is TRBD1 (5 bases). Germline V gene sequence: CDR1 GTSNPN, CDR2 SVGIG (reference sequence). V shed 3 bases and J shed 6 bases, with 11 bases lying between them. This CDR3 has 12 amino acids.

The V and J genes are TRBV30 and TRBJ2-5; 11 nucleotides align to TRBD1. The CDR3 length is 12 residues. The germline gives CDR1 GTSNPN, CDR2 SVGIG (reference sequence). The V gene end was trimmed by 5 bases and the J gene end by 5 bases; junction bases not matched to a gene: 1. CDR3 region: CAWGTGGETQYF. Here the CDR3 DNA reads TGTGCCTGGGGGACAGGGGGTGAGACCCAGTACTTC.

As for this clone: A much larger clone differs from this one at a single base, so this may be a read error. Other DNA sequences of this sample code for an identical CDR3. This chain connects TRBV18 to TRBJ2-2; D may be TRBD2 (5 bases). Trimming removed 4 bases from V and 4 bases from J, with 19 bases in between. Germline CDR1 reads KGHSH; CDR2 reads LQKENI. The CDR3 has 17 amino acids. As DNA, the CDR3 is TGTGCCAGCTCACTCGCAAAGCCCCTCCGGGGCACCGGGGAGCTGTTTTTT. It translates to CASSLAKPLRGTGELFF. Supplemented by reference TRBV18 and TRBJ2-2, the full variable domain reads NAGVMQNPRHLVRRRGQEARLRCSPMKGHSHVYWYRQLPEEGLKFMVYLQKENIIDESGMPKERFSAEFPKEGPSILRIQQVVRGDSAAYFCASSLAKPLRGTGELFFGEGSRLTVL.

Regarding this clone: A far larger clone is one base from this, pointing to a likely read error. In the same sample, other DNA sequences code for this CDR3. This chain connects TRBV7-2 to TRBJ1-2; D not certain. Germline loops: CDR1 SGHTA, CDR2 FQGNSA. This CDR3 contains 14 residues. The V gene lost 5 bases and the J gene lost 1 base, with 11 bases spanning the gap. The CDR3 DNA is TGTGCCAGCAGCCCGTACGGGGTTAACTATGGCTACACCTTC. Its protein is CASSPYGVNYGYTF.

The CDR3 protein is CATSRGQFPEKLFF. The CDR3 bases are TGTGCCACCAGCAGGGGACAATTTCCTGAAAAACTGTTTTTT. The chain has TRBV15 and TRBJ1-4, with D maybe TRBD1 (6 bases). Germline V gene data show CDR1 as LNHNV and CDR2 as YYDKDF (reference sequence). The CDR3 totals 14 residues. Trimming left V 3 bases short and J 7 bases short, with 12 bases between.

This chain links TRBV11-2 with TRBJ2-1; 9 bases line up with TRBD2. Germline lookup yields CDR1 SGHAT and CDR2 FQNNGV. This CDR3 contains 15 residues. The ends lost 5 bases at V and 8 bases at J; junction bases unmatched: 10. The CDR3 is CASSPNSGSFDEQFF. The CDR3 DNA follows: TGTGCCAGCAGCCCGAATAGCGGGAGTTTCGATGAGCAGTTCTTC. Variable domain in full (rest from reference TRBV11-2 and TRBJ2-1): EAGVAQSPRYKIIEKRQSVAFWCNPISGHATLYWYQQILGQGPKLLIQFQNNGVVDDSQLPKDRFSAERLKGVDSTLKIQPAKLEDSAVYLCASSPNSGSFDEQFFGPGTRLTVL.

This clone was counted ten times or more. The V and J genes are TRBV4-2 and TRBJ2-1; TRBD2 aligns across 13 bases. V was clipped by 4 bases and J by 5 bases; unmatched bases: 2. Germline CDR1 reads LGHNA; CDR2 reads YNFKEQ. This CDR3 region has 15 residues. DNA for the CDR3: TGTGCCAGCAGCCTTGGGACTAGCGGGAACAATGAGCAGTTCTTC. Translated, it gives CASSLGTSGNNEQFF.

Concerning this clone itself: This likely stems from a read error, as it lies one base from a far larger clone. Different DNA sequences within this sample yield the same CDR3. The rearrangement links TRBV6-1 to TRBJ1-1; the match to TRBD1 covers 9 bases. This CDR3 region has 15 residues. Germline CDR1 reads MNHNS; CDR2 reads SASEGT. Losses at the gene ends were 3 bases for V and 11 bases for J; bases not matched to a gene: 13. DNA of the CDR3: TGTGCCAGCAGTGAGGCGGGGACAGGGCGGGTTACGGCTTTCTTT. Translating it yields CASSEAGTGRVTAFF.

J is TRBJ2-5 and V is TRBV30; tentative D call: TRBD2 (6 bases). Germline CDR1 GTSNPN, CDR2 SVGIG (reference sequence). The CDR3 is 16 amino acids. The V end lost 0 bases, the J end lost 0 bases, and 14 bases lay between the germline ends. CDR3 amino acids: CAWSVREYTYQETQYF. The DNA of the CDR3 is TGTGCCTGGAGTGTACGGGAGTACACGTACCAAGAGACCCAGTACTTC.

The DNA of the CDR3 is TGTGCCAGCAGCCGCTTAGCGGGAGTGGGGGAGACCCAGTACTTC. Protein sequence: CASSRLAGVGETQYF. The V gene is TRBV5-6, the J gene TRBJ2-5, with 9 positions matching TRBD2. V was pared by 4 bases and J by 5 bases, with 9 bases of the junction left unmatched. The germline gives CDR1 SGHDT, CDR2 YYEEEE. CDR3 size: 15 residues.

About this clone: This may be a read error: a much more frequent sequence differs by one nucleotide. The V call is TRBV29-1, the J call TRBJ1-2, with no clear D. In germline, CDR1 is SQVTM, CDR2 ANQGSEA. The CDR3 is made up of 13 amino acids. The CDR3 sequence: CSVEDGLNYGHTF. CDR3 nucleotides: TGCAGCGTTGAAGATGGACTGAACTATGGCCACACCTTC.

V gene TRBV30 combines with J gene TRBJ1-2, with TRBD1 as a possible D gene (5 bases). There are 12 residues in the CDR3. V was pared by 4 bases and J by 8 bases, with 14 bases between. Per germline, CDR1 GTSNPN and CDR2 SVGIG (reference sequence). CDR3 sequence reads: CAWTGTLSGYTF. CDR3 coding DNA: TGTGCCTGGACAGGGACCCTGAGCGGCTACACCTTC.

In regard to this clone: A read error may explain this, as a much larger clone is one base away. The gene calls are TRBV18 and TRBJ2-2; 7 nucleotides match TRBD2. Germline-derived CDR1 and CDR2 are KGHSH and LQKENI. V shed 4 bases, J shed 4 bases, and the junction held 12 bases outside the gene matches. CDR3 length: 17 amino acids. CDR3 nucleotide sequence: TGTGCCAGCTCACTCCAAGTCTGCGGGAGATTCACCGGGGAGCTGTTTTTT. Residues: CASSLQVCGRFTGELFF.

The chain joins TRBV13 to TRBJ2-3; D ambiguous. CDR3 length: 18 residues. The ends were cut back, 5 bases at V and 5 bases at J, with 26 bases in the middle. Germline V gives CDR1 PRHDT, CDR2 FYEKMQ (reference sequence). CDR3 amino acids: CASSPQTPITAPEDTQYF. In DNA, the CDR3 is TGTGCCAGCAGCCCGCAGACTCCCATAACGGCCCCGGAAGATACGCAGTATTTT.

As to this clone: Given a far larger clone just one base away, this is likely a sequencing read error. The rearrangement joins TRBV10-3 to TRBJ1-1, with TRBD1 matching over 8 bases. After removal of 10 bases from V and 6 bases from J, the junction contained 13 bases not matched to a gene. The CDR3 runs 14 residues. Germline V CDR1 and CDR2: ENHRY, SYGVKD. DNA of the CDR3: TGTGCCACCAGCCAGGACAGGGAGGGTTCTGAAGCTTTCTTT. Protein product: CATSQDREGSEAFF.